The 28 T cell receptor beta chains listed next were all sequenced from one sample in a study of blood T cells in healthy people across ages. A sample-barcoded 5' primer and a J-beta primer mix were used in a second PCR of roughly 7 to 11 cycles. Each CDR3 protein gets one entry after TCRdb re-called the 5' RACE reads with MiXCR. The sample has around 1,500,000 distinct CDR3 sequences; 28% are singletons. What was sequenced was blood. These receptors were obtained from a woman younger than 45 in good health.

V usage is TRBV3-1 and J usage is TRBJ2-1, with D perhaps TRBD1 or TRBD2 (5 bases each). The CDR3 is 13 amino acids. Germline V lookup: CDR1 LGHDT, CDR2 YNNKEL (reference sequence). V lost 5 bases to trimming and J lost 8 bases, with 13 bases between them. The CDR3 sequence is CASSRERGDEQFF. CDR3 DNA: TGTGCCAGCAGCAGGGAGAGGGGAGATGAGCAGTTCTTC.

As to this clonotype: This clone may be a read error of a much larger clone one base away. J is TRBJ2-6 and V is TRBV10-3; D not certain. The germline V gene has CDR1 ENHRY and CDR2 SYGVKD. This CDR3 is built from 16 residues. Between the trimmed V and J ends, which lost 3 bases and 2 bases, there was a span of 11 bases. The CDR3 loop reads CAISESPMPGANVLTF. As DNA, the CDR3 is TGTGCCATCAGTGAATCGCCGATGCCTGGGGCCAACGTCCTGACTTTC.

This clonotype was detected ten times or more. The V call is TRBV3-1, the J call TRBJ2-7; TRBD2 agrees at 12 bases. With V trimmed by 0 bases and J by 5 bases, 5 bases remained unmatched. Per the germline V gene, CDR1 is LGHDT and CDR2 is YNNKEL (reference sequence). CDR3 length: 16 residues. CDR3 nucleotide sequence: TGTGCCAGCAGCCAAGATCTAGCGGGGGGGCACCACGAGCAGTACTTC. It yields the protein CASSQDLAGGHHEQYF.

V and J are TRBV9 and TRBJ2-6; tentatively, D is TRBD1 (5 bases). Trimming left V 4 bases short and J 18 bases short, with 32 bases between. The CDR3 spans 17 residues. CDR1 is SGDLS, CDR2 YYNGEE, per germline. Written as DNA, the CDR3 is TGTGCCAGCAGCCCGCAACAGGAGATACCTGGGGCCAACATCCGGACTTTC. This codes for CASSPQQEIPGANIRTF.

This clonotype was seen ten or more times. The chain has TRBV24-1 and TRBJ2-7, with TRBD2 as a possible D gene (5 bases). Germline V CDR1 and CDR2: KGHDR, SFDVKD. This CDR3 is built from 13 residues. Trimming removed 10 bases at V and 2 bases at J, with 14 bases between. For the CDR3, the DNA is TGTGCCACTTTTATCGGGGTCACCTACGAGCAGTACTTC. Translated, it gives CATFIGVTYEQYF.

The chain uses TRBV20-1 and TRBJ1-5, with D tentatively TRBD1 (6 bases). The germline V gene has CDR1 DFQATT and CDR2 SNEGSKA (reference sequence). This CDR3 spans 16 amino acids. V lost 2 bases, J lost 3 bases, and 17 bases lay in between. In DNA form, the CDR3 reads TGCAGTGCTAGAAGGGGGGCCCAGGGAACCAATCAGCCCCAGCATTTT. Protein sequence: CSARRGAQGTNQPQHF.

This clonotype was seen many times. The chain employs TRBV4-1 and TRBJ2-6; TRBD1 matches 7 bases. Trimming at V came to 0 bases and at J to 0 bases, leaving 2 bases not matched to a gene. Germline V gene lookup returns CDR1 MGHRA and CDR2 YSYEKL. This CDR3 is built from 17 residues. The CDR3 bases are TGCGCCAGCAGCCAAGACAGGGGGAGCTCTGGGGCCAACGTCCTGACTTTC. Translated: CASSQDRGSSGANVLTF.

This clonotype was detected many times. The chain has TRBV10-3 and TRBJ2-7; D may be TRBD2 (6 bases). The CDR3 is 13 amino acids. CDR1 ENHRY and CDR2 SYGVKD come from the germline V gene. V lost 6 bases, J lost 6 bases, and 15 bases lay in between. This CDR3 is CAIRASLGGEQYF. CDR3 in DNA: TGTGCCATCAGGGCCTCCCTCGGGGGCGAGCAGTACTTC.

This clonotype was seen a few times. V gene TRBV7-7 combines with J gene TRBJ2-1; 9 bases align to TRBD2. The V gene's germline CDR1 is SSHAT and CDR2 FNYEAQ (reference sequence). V was pared by 5 bases and J by 5 bases, with 4 bases of the junction left unmatched. This CDR3 region has 14 residues. The CDR3 DNA sequence: TGTGCCAGCAGCATTAGCGGGGGTAACAATGAGCAGTTCTTC. Translated: CASSISGGNNEQFF. Together with reference TRBV7-7 and TRBJ2-1, the CDR3 gives the full variable domain: GAGVSQSPRYKVTKRGQDVTLRCDPISSHATLYWYQQALGQGPEFLTYFNYEAQPDKSGLPSDRFSAERPEGSISTLTIQRTEQRDSAMYRCASSISGGNNEQFFGPGTRLTVL.

This clonotype was counted only a few times. The genes are TRBV10-1 and TRBJ2-1; 7 nucleotides align to TRBD2. Germline values: CDR1 WNHNN, CDR2 SYGVQD (reference sequence). J gave up 2 bases and V 4 bases, and 5 bases lay outside the gene matches. The CDR3 runs to 15 residues. In nucleotides, the CDR3 is TGCGCCAGCAGTGCGCGGGGGATGCCCTACAATGAGCAGTTCTTC. Residues: CASSARGMPYNEQFF.

This clonotype was seen only a few times. Here the CDR3 reads CAISEETSQETQYF. The CDR3, as DNA: TGTGCCATCAGTGAGGAAACTAGCCAAGAGACCCAGTACTTC. The chain recombines TRBV10-3 with TRBJ2-5; a possible D gene is TRBD2 (5 bases). Germline-derived CDR1 and CDR2 are ENHRY and SYGVKD. CDR3 length: 14 residues. Trimming removed 2 bases from V and 1 base from J, with 8 bases in between.

In its sample, this clonotype was seen many times. This chain uses TRBV7-2 with TRBJ2-7; TRBD1 agrees at 7 bases. Trimming took 4 bases from V and 5 from J; bases not matched to a gene: 2. CDR3 length: 12 residues. Germline V gives CDR1 SGHTA, CDR2 FQGNSA. This chain's CDR3 is CASSSTGNEQYF. The CDR3 region has the DNA TGTGCCAGCAGCTCGACAGGGAACGAGCAGTACTTC.

CDR3 protein: CAWSIGGRGEQYF. CDR3 in DNA: TGTGCCTGGAGTATTGGCGGGAGAGGCGAGCAGTACTTC. The rearrangement links TRBV30 to TRBJ2-7; 7 nucleotides match TRBD2. The trim removed 2 bases at V and 6 bases at J, leaving 7 bases unmatched. This CDR3 has 13 amino acids. The germline V gene has CDR1 GTSNPN and CDR2 SVGIG (reference sequence).

This rearrangement joins TRBV10-2 to TRBJ2-3; 13 bases line up with TRBD2. V trimming: 2 bases; J trimming: 4 bases; junction bases outside the gene matches: 9. The length of the CDR3 is 18 residues. The germline CDR1 and CDR2 sequences are WSHSY and SAAADI. As DNA, the CDR3 is TGCGCCAGCAGTGAGCTCCCAGGGACTAGCGGGACCCCAGATACGCAGTATTTT. Residues: CASSELPGTSGTPDTQYF.

This clonotype was observed a handful of times. This rearrangement joins TRBV4-1 to TRBJ1-4, with 7 bases aligning to TRBD1. Per the germline V gene, CDR1 is MGHRA and CDR2 is YSYEKL. The CDR3 is 15 residues long. The V and J ends lost 4 bases and 6 bases, in that order; junction bases with no gene match: 8. CDR3 DNA: TGCGCCAGCAGCCTTATAGGGGGGACAGATGAAAAACTGTTTTTT. The encoded protein is CASSLIGGTDEKLFF.

On this clonotype itself: A much larger clone sits a single nucleotide away, making a read error possible. The genes are TRBV7-2 and TRBJ2-7; TRBD2 might be the D (7 bases). This CDR3 contains 15 residues. The germline V gene has CDR1 SGHTA and CDR2 FQGNSA. CDR3 loop: CAGRLEGGPTYEQYF. The CDR3 DNA sequence: TGTGCCGGCAGACTTGAGGGGGGGCCGACCTACGAGCAGTACTTC. Looking up the rest from reference TRBV7-2 and TRBJ2-7 gives the full variable domain: GAGVSQSPSNKVTEKGKDVELRCDPISGHTALYWYRQSLGQGLEFLIYFQGNSAPDKSGLPSDRFSAERTGGSVSTLTIQRTQQEDSAVYLCAGRLEGGPTYEQYFGPGTRLTVT.

This clonotype was counted ten times or more. The gene calls are TRBV10-1 and TRBJ2-7, with D possibly being TRBD2 (5 bases). Trimming cost V 3 bases and J 3 bases, with 9 bases left between them. The CDR3 contains 13 residues. Germline assignment: CDR1 WNHNN and CDR2 SYGVQD (reference sequence). The CDR3 DNA reads TGCGCCAGCAGTGACAATGGAGGCTACGAGCAGTACTTC. Protein: CASSDNGGYEQYF.

Written as DNA, the CDR3 is TGCAGTGCTAGAGATAGGCTAGCGGCACTCTACAATGAGCAGTTCTTC. Protein product: CSARDRLAALYNEQFF. This chain joins TRBV20-1 and TRBJ2-1, with TRBD2 matching over 7 bases. Trimming at V came to 0 bases and at J to 3 bases, leaving 8 bases not matched to a gene. The CDR3 sequence is 16 residues long. The germline V gene has CDR1 DFQATT and CDR2 SNEGSKA (reference sequence).

This clonotype was counted many times. This chain links TRBV6-5 with TRBJ2-7; D is uncertain. The CDR3 has 15 residues. Germline-derived CDR1 and CDR2 are MNHEY and SVGAGI. V was shortened by 0 bases and J by 5 bases, with 14 bases between the two germline ends. In DNA form, the CDR3 reads TGTGCCAGCAGTTACTCGAATAGTAAGGCCAACGAGCAGTACTTC. Encoded protein: CASSYSNSKANEQYF.

V is TRBV14 and J is TRBJ1-2; D not resolved. V was cut by 4 bases and J by 3 bases, with 9 bases left in between. There are 13 residues in the CDR3. Germline CDR1 reads SGHDN; CDR2 reads FVKESK. CDR3 coding DNA: TGTGCCAGCAGCCTTCAGAAACACTATGGCTACACCTTC. The encoded protein is CASSLQKHYGYTF. Using reference TRBV14 and TRBJ1-2 for the parts outside the CDR3, the full variable domain is EAGVTQFPSHSVIEKGQTVTLRCDPISGHDNLYWYRRVMGKEIKFLLHFVKESKQDESGMPNNRFLAERTGGTYSTLKVQPAELEDSGVYFCASSLQKHYGYTFGSGTRLTVV.

The chain links TRBV4-1 to TRBJ2-2; a weak D match, TRBD2 (7 bases). Trimming removed 0 bases at V and 9 bases at J, with 14 bases between. In germline, CDR1 is MGHRA, CDR2 YSYEKL. The CDR3 runs to 15 residues. The CDR3 coding sequence is TGCGCCAGCAGCCAAGATGTAGGGGGGGGTAGGGAGCTGTTTTTT. This encodes CASSQDVGGGRELFF.

In regard to this clonotype: This may be a read error, as it is one base from a much larger clone. V usage is TRBV5-1 and J usage is TRBJ2-1; 11 bases fit TRBD2. The CDR3 consists of 18 residues. Germline assignment: CDR1 SGHRS and CDR2 YFSETQ. Unmatched junction bases numbered 6, after V lost 1 base and J lost 0 bases. CDR3 DNA: TGCGCCAGCAGCTTGTCTAGCGGGGGGCTCAGCTCCTACAATGAGCAGTTCTTC. Translating gives CASSLSSGGLSSYNEQFF.

This clonotype has a single count. Possible read error: a much larger clone is one base away. V usage is TRBV5-1 and J usage is TRBJ2-4, with D perhaps TRBD2 (6 bases). The CDR3 has 15 residues. Germline loops: CDR1 SGHRS, CDR2 YFSETQ. CDR3 nucleotides: TGCACCAGCAGCGCCGGAGGGACTGGGAAAAACATTCAGTACTTC. It is translated as CTSSAGGTGKNIQYF.

This clonotype was seen a few times. The J gene is TRBJ1-4, the V gene TRBV4-2, with D maybe TRBD1 (6 bases). Trimming removed 0 bases at V and 0 bases at J, with 14 bases between. The CDR3 runs to 18 residues. Germline V gives CDR1 LGHNA, CDR2 YNFKEQ. In nucleotides, the CDR3 is TGTGCCAGCAGCCAAGATCCCCACAGGGCCACAACTAATGAAAAACTGTTTTTT. It is translated as CASSQDPHRATTNEKLFF.

As regards this clonotype: One end of the junction does not line up with germline, which may come from a read error. The chain employs TRBV24-1 and TRBJ2-3, with 9 bases that match TRBD1. CDR1 is KGHDR, CDR2 SFDVKD, per germline. This CDR3 comprises 15 residues. Here the CDR3 DNA reads TGTACCACCAGTGCCCGGACAGGGGGCACAGATACGCAGTATTTT. Protein product: CTTSARTGGTDTQYF.

As for this clonotype: This may come from a read error, since a much larger clone is one base off. The chain links TRBV20-1 to TRBJ2-4, with TRBD2 matching over 8 bases. Losses at the gene ends were 3 bases for V and 15 bases for J; bases not matched to a gene: 16. The CDR3 has 14 residues. The germline V gene encodes CDR1 DFQATT and CDR2 SNEGSKA (reference sequence). The CDR3 region has the DNA TGCAGTGCTAGTGTTCTAGCGGGCCCCTACGAGCGGTACTTC. It encodes CSASVLAGPYERYF.

The genes are TRBV2 and TRBJ1-2, with TRBD1 matching over 10 bases. Trimming at V came to 6 bases and at J to 7 bases, leaving 5 bases not matched to a gene. The V gene's germline CDR1 is SNHLY and CDR2 FYNNEI. The CDR3 extends over 13 amino acids. CDR3 amino acids: CASSADRGAGYTF. The CDR3 bases are TGTGCCAGCAGCGCGGACAGGGGGGCTGGCTACACCTTC. Full variable domain (missing parts from reference TRBV2 and TRBJ1-2): EPEVTQTPSHQVTQMGQEVILRCVPISNHLYFYWYRQILGQKVEFLVSFYNNEISEKSEIFDDQFSVERPDGSNFTLKIRSTKLEDSAMYFCASSADRGAGYTFGSGTRLTVV.

This clonotype came up many times. The genes are TRBV10-2 and TRBJ2-3; D might be TRBD2 (6 bases). V lost 7 bases to trimming and J lost 1 base, with 12 bases between them. The germline V gene has CDR1 WSHSY and CDR2 SAAADI. There are 14 residues in the CDR3. The CDR3 spells CASTASARTDTQYF. CDR3 in DNA: TGCGCCAGCACGGCTAGCGCCCGCACAGATACGCAGTATTTT.